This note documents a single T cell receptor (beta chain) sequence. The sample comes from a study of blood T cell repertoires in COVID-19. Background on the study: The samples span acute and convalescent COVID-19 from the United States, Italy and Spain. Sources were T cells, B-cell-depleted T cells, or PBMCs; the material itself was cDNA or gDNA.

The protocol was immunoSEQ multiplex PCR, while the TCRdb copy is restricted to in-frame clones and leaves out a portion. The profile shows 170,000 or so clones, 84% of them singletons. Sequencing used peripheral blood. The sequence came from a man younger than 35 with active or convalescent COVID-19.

The CDR3 spells CASSPGRGDTNYGYTF. In nucleotides, the CDR3 is TGTGCCAGCAGTCCAGGGCGAGGGGACACTAACTATGGCTACACCTTC. The chain couples TRBV11-2 to TRBJ1-2, with D possibly TRBD1 on 6 matching bases. V lost 6 bases and J 0 bases, leaving 17 bases between the germline ends. Germline CDR1 SGHAT, CDR2 FQNNGV. The CDR3 contains 16 residues. The full variable domain, with the rest looked up from reference TRBV11-2 and TRBJ1-2, is EAGVAQSPRYKIIEKRQSVAFWCNPISGHATLYWYQQILGQGPKLLIQFQNNGVVDDSQLPKDRFSAERLKGVDSTLKIQPAKLEDSAVYLCASSPGRGDTNYGYTFGSGTRLTVV.